The entry below describes one TCR beta chain. It lacks a known antigen. Base quality data are lacking; no much larger clone is found one base away. This specimen belongs to a study of T cell responses to AZD1222 COVID-19 vaccine (dated by TCRdb to the early 2020s). Some background on the complete study: A total of approximately 250 trial participants underwent TCR sequencing, of whom some 200 had received two doses of AZD1222 and about 26 had received two doses of the MenACWY control vaccine. Enrollment into the trials was organized by age into subgroups of 18-55, 56-69 and 70-plus years, and those subgroups contained about 160, 30 and 59 TCR-sequenced participants, respectively. What the research found in general, with its limitations: Because no day 14 peak-response samples were available, the repertoires could be characterized only after the peak T cell response. Conclusions about previously exposed vaccinees are limited, since just 6 or 7 AZD1222 recipients were seropositive for SARS-CoV-2 at baseline. Participants were mostly white British, with more females than males. The authors suggested clonal diversity may have been underestimated. Reportedly, close to half of the unique spike-specific TCRs recognized epitopes lying outside the regions that are mutated in the B.1.351 and B.1.1.7 variants. In the small 56-69-year group, the increase in depth fell short of significance, most likely because of low power. After two AZD1222 doses, both the breadth and the depth of spike-specific TCRs were significantly higher than at day 0 and than in MenACWY recipients. CD4 TCRs associated with the vaccine covered the entire spike protein, and the dominant responses were in regions 160-218 and 743-854.

A distance of 10 bases separates the germline ends of V and J, which lose 5 bases and 3 bases respectively. From the germline V gene (reference sequence), CDR1 is SEHNR and CDR2 is FQNEAQ. The CDR3, cysteine through phenylalanine, is 14 amino acids long. CDR3 DNA is the only sequence kept; it has 42 bases, read in frame from the first base. In the paper's terms, the time point label means: about 28 days (+/-7) after the second vaccine dose. AZD1222 recipients with second doses at about 4 weeks or about 12 weeks were pooled, because spike-specific TCR depth and breadth did not differ between schedules. The vaccinee samples were drawn from two UK trials, COV001 and COV002, one of which was a single-blind randomized controlled phase 2/3 trial testing AZD1222 (ChAdOx1 nCoV-19) in healthy adults. Trial participant PBMC samples were collected at day 0 and day 28 after the second dose for TCRbeta chain sequencing.

The CDR3 regions of human TCRbeta chains were analyzed by immunosequencing. The original methods were these. TCRs in the repertoires were compared against a reference library of SARS-CoV-2-specific TCRs that had been generated with the MIRA antigen-specificity platform. Breadth was defined as the fraction of unique TCRs that were SARS-CoV-2-associated, and depth was defined as the fraction of total T cells that were SARS-CoV-2-associated. Using the MIRA data, each spike-specific TCR was mapped to the spike region that the TCR reacts to and placed in a CD4 or CD8 class. Log10-transformed breadth and depth values were compared by one-way ANOVA with Sidak's multiple comparisons tests. The clones in this table, taken by TCRdb from immuneACCESS, are in-frame only. Not every clone is retained; where verified, under half of the shortfall comes from an unresolved V gene, and the cause of the rest is unknown. The V and J calls and clone size were taken over from that table, and D and trimming were inferred from the DNA. The sample records fewer than 120,000 clones, 70% to 90% of which are singletons. The ten largest clones add up to roughly 15% of the sample.

The V gene is TRBV7-9 and the J gene is TRBJ2-2, and TRBD2 may be the D gene, going by 5 matching bases. The sample consisted of peripheral blood, taken 28 days after the second AZD1222 dose. The TCR was taken from an adult who received the AZD1222 COVID-19 vaccine. The sequence in DNA is TGTGCCAGCAGCGCAGGCGGGTACACCGGGGAGCTGTTTTTT. Its translation is CASSAGGYTGELFF.